Below, one TCR beta chain is given with its context. The record originates from a study of radiation and T cells in renal cell carcinoma. Time point described: baseline pretreatment blood. Treatment described: 15 Gy SBRT to primary tumor, nephrectomy 4 weeks later. The tumor was a clear cell renal cell carcinoma. With V trimmed by 5 bases and J by 5 bases, 8 bases remained unmatched. Looked up from germline, CDR1 is LNHDA and CDR2 is SQIVND (reference sequence). This CDR3 region has 14 residues. Only in-frame clones appear in the TCRdb table, and some are missing; sequencing was by immunoSEQ multiplex PCR. Here the sample spans 140,000 or so clones, nearly 90% being singletons.

The clonotype was recovered from a woman in her forties or fifties with renal cell carcinoma. The sample in question was blood, obtained from a patient whose treatment included radiotherapy and nephrectomy. The rearrangement links TRBV19 to TRBJ1-1; 7 bases agree with TRBD1. CDR3 in amino acids: CASSSRGSRTEAFF. CDR3 DNA sequence: TGTGCCAGTAGTTCCAGGGGGAGTCGGACTGAAGCTTTCTTT.